These 30 T cell receptor beta chains were sequenced from one sample in a study of shared clonotypes between healthy human individuals. Data came from immunoSEQ multiplex PCR; TCRdb stores just in-frame clones and leaves some out. This repertoire shows a few million clones, 90% to 97% found once; its top ten account for over 0.1%. Source material: naive CD4+ T cells sorted from blood. The subset was: CD45RA+ positively selected. Receptors originate from a man younger than 35 in good health.

In this sample, this clone turned up a few times. J is TRBJ1-2 and V is TRBV10-2, with D hard to call. This CDR3 comprises 13 residues. The V and J ends lost 6 bases and 0 bases respectively, with 8 bases between them. Germline CDR1 reads WSHSY; CDR2 reads SAAADI. The CDR3 nucleotides read TGCGCCAGCAGCCCGGATGCTAACTATGGCTACACCTTC. It is translated as CASSPDANYGYTF.

This chain joins TRBV5-1 and TRBJ1-4, with TRBD1 matching 9 bases. The ends lost 2 bases at V and 2 bases at J; junction bases unmatched: 4. Germline CDR1 SGHRS, CDR2 YFSETQ. This CDR3 has 16 amino acids. This CDR3 reads CASSFGTGYTNEKLFF. For the CDR3, the DNA is TGCGCCAGCAGCTTTGGGACAGGGTACACTAATGAAAAACTGTTTTTT.

The V gene is TRBV10-3, the J gene TRBJ1-6; D gene uncertain. The CDR3 is made up of 15 amino acids. Looked up from germline, CDR1 is ENHRY and CDR2 is SYGVKD. V lost 4 bases and J lost 5, with 12 bases in between. CDR3 in DNA: TGTGCCATCAGTGCAATCGGCACCAATAATTCACCCCTCCACTTT. It specifies CAISAIGTNNSPLHF.

V is TRBV6-5 and J is TRBJ1-5; D gene unclear. The CDR3 loop spans 13 amino acids. Trimming left V 3 bases short and J 6 bases short, with 9 bases between. CDR1 MNHEY and CDR2 SVGAGI come from the germline V gene. In DNA, the CDR3 is TGTGCCAGCAGTTATTTTGGAGGTCAGCCCCAGCATTTT. Translation: CASSYFGGQPQHF.

The V and J genes are TRBV29-1 and TRBJ1-4, with 8 bases that match TRBD1. CDR3 length: 13 residues. With 7 bases clipped from V and 7 bases from J, the junction kept 8 bases outside the gene matches. Germline CDR1 SQVTM, CDR2 ANQGSEA. DNA for the CDR3: TGCAGCGCGAAAACAGGGGGGAGTGAAAAACTGTTTTTT. Translating gives CSAKTGGSEKLFF.

A single count supports this clone. In DNA, the CDR3 is TGCGCCAGCAGCTTGCCTGGGACAGGTTTTTCTAGCTACGAGCAGTACTTC. Amino acid sequence: CASSLPGTGFSSYEQYF. This chain links TRBV5-1 with TRBJ2-7; 8 bases align to TRBD1. This CDR3 region has 17 residues. CDR1 is SGHRS, CDR2 YFSETQ, per germline. Unmatched junction bases numbered 12, after V lost 1 base and J lost 3 bases.

The chain uses TRBV5-1 and TRBJ1-6; 9 bases agree with TRBD1. J lost 8 bases, V lost 4 bases, and 7 bases had no gene match. Germline CDR1 and CDR2: SGHRS and YFSETQ. CDR3 length equals 15 residues. The CDR3 coding sequence is TGCGCCAGCAGCAGGCAGACAGGGGGGGATTCACCCCTCCACTTT. Residues: CASSRQTGGDSPLHF.

The J gene is TRBJ2-3, the V gene TRBV27, with TRBD2 identical over 9 bases. The CDR3 is made up of 20 amino acids. Per the germline V gene, CDR1 is MNHEY and CDR2 is SMNVEV (reference sequence). J lost 1 base, V lost 2 bases, and 16 bases had no gene match. CDR3 DNA: TGTGCCAGCAGTTTAGGACCCCTGGCCTTAGCGGGGGCGCGCACAGATACGCAGTATTTT. Translated: CASSLGPLALAGARTDTQYF.

This chain joins TRBV5-1 and TRBJ2-7, with TRBD1 matching 9 bases. This CDR3 has 15 amino acids. V lost 3 bases, J lost 6 bases, and 10 bases stayed unmatched. Germline values: CDR1 SGHRS, CDR2 YFSETQ. CDR3 sequence reads: CASSSTGTGHLEQYF. CDR3 coding DNA: TGCGCCAGCAGCTCGACTGGGACAGGGCATCTCGAGCAGTACTTC.

The V and J genes are TRBV6-6 and TRBJ2-2, with D unclear. This CDR3 is 12 amino acids long. Germline CDR1 MNHNY, CDR2 SVGAGI (reference sequence). The V end lost 4 bases, the J end lost 8 bases, and 8 bases lay between the germline ends. Here the CDR3 reads CASSFPQGELFF. The CDR3 DNA reads as TGTGCCAGCAGTTTCCCCCAAGGGGAGCTGTTTTTT.

This clone was recorded once. The chain links TRBV12-2 to TRBJ2-3; the table's D call, TRBD1, was not checked against the DNA. TRBV12-2 is flagged as a pseudogene. The CDR3 sequence is 15 residues long. The CDR3 reads CASRLSQGVGDTQYF. DNA of the CDR3: TGTGCAAGTCGCTTATCCCAGGGGGTGGGAGATACGCAGTATTTT.

The genes are TRBV5-5 and TRBJ2-5; 9 bases are a match to TRBD1. The length of the CDR3 is 16 residues. The germline CDR1 and CDR2 sequences are SGHKS and YYEKEE (reference sequence). Losses at the gene ends were 0 bases for V and 1 base for J; bases not matched to a gene: 4. The CDR3 coding sequence is TGTGCCAGCAGCTTGGGAGGGACAGGGCCCCAAGAGACCCAGTACTTC. This codes for CASSLGGTGPQETQYF.

V is TRBV5-4 and J is TRBJ2-1; 15 bases are shared with TRBD2. Germline CDR1 is SGHNT and CDR2 is YYREEE (reference sequence). CDR3 length: 17 residues. J lost 8 bases, V lost 4 bases, and 10 bases had no gene match. For the CDR3, the DNA is TGTGCCAGCAGCCCCGGACTAGCGGGAGGGCCTAGTTATGAGCAGTTCTTC. The encoded protein is CASSPGLAGGPSYEQFF.

The genes are TRBV5-1 and TRBJ2-1; 11 bases agree with TRBD2. Looked up from germline, CDR1 is SGHRS and CDR2 is YFSETQ. The CDR3 totals 17 residues. The junction had 6 bases not matched to a gene; V was cut back by 4 bases and J by 0 bases. The CDR3 DNA reads TGCGCCAGCAGCCCCACTAGCGGGGGAAGCTCCTACAATGAGCAGTTCTTC. It codes for CASSPTSGGSSYNEQFF. The full variable domain, in which reference TRBV5-1 and TRBJ2-1 provide the parts outside the CDR3, is KAGVTQTPRYLIKTRGQQVTLSCSPISGHRSVSWYQQTPGQGLQFLFEYFSETQRNKGNFPGRFSGRQFSNSRSEMNVSTLELGDSALYLCASSPTSGGSSYNEQFFGPGTRLTVL.

V gene TRBV11-2 combines with J gene TRBJ2-3; TRBD2 aligns across 7 bases. The CDR3 runs 15 residues. V shed 3 bases and J 6 bases; nucleotides not matched to a gene: 9. CDR1 is SGHAT, CDR2 FQNNGV, per germline. The DNA for the CDR3 is TGTGCCAGCAGCTTGGGGGACTATCCGGGTGATACGCAGTATTTT. The encoded protein is CASSLGDYPGDTQYF.

Comment on this clone: Other nucleotide sequences in the sample specify the same CDR3. The chain is built from TRBV11-2 and TRBJ2-5; 9 nucleotides agree with TRBD1. The CDR3 covers 15 residues. Germline CDR1 SGHAT, CDR2 FQNNGV. V gave up 0 bases and J gave up 3 bases; unmatched junction bases: 2. The chain's CDR3 is CASSLDGTGKETQYF. CDR3 DNA: TGTGCCAGCAGCTTAGATGGGACAGGGAAAGAGACCCAGTACTTC.

The V call is TRBV28, the J call TRBJ2-1, with D maybe TRBD1 (6 bases). CDR1 is MDHEN and CDR2 is SYDVKM in the germline V gene. V gave up 4 bases and J gave up 6 bases, with 10 bases separating them. This CDR3 is built from 13 residues. The CDR3 sequence: CASSYRVTNEQFF. The CDR3 DNA sequence: TGTGCCAGCAGTTACAGGGTGACCAATGAGCAGTTCTTC.

Points on this clone: Other DNA sequences in this sample translate to the same CDR3. The chain has TRBV6-5 and TRBJ1-2, with a possible D match to TRBD1 (6 bases). The germline gives CDR1 MNHEY, CDR2 SVGAGI. CDR3 size: 14 residues. Trimming removed 0 bases at V and 2 bases at J, with 7 bases between. This CDR3 reads CASSYSTGNYGYTF. CDR3 DNA sequence: TGTGCCAGCAGTTACTCGACAGGCAACTATGGCTACACCTTC.

This clone has just a few counts. The chain couples TRBV19 to TRBJ1-2; D is undetermined. The CDR3 totals 13 residues. CDR1 and CDR2 from the germline V gene are LNHDA and SQIVND (reference sequence). V dropped 3 bases and J dropped 5 bases, with 10 bases sitting between them. In nucleotides, the CDR3 is TGTGCCAGTAGTATGACGACGAGATATGGCTACACCTTC. Translation: CASSMTTRYGYTF.

This chain uses TRBV5-1 with TRBJ2-7, with D hard to call. CDR3 length: 14 amino acids. V gave up 3 bases and J gave up 4 bases, with 14 bases separating them. CDR1 SGHRS and CDR2 YFSETQ come from the germline V gene. In nucleotides, the CDR3 is TGCGCCAGCAGCTCGGACCCCTCGAAGTACGAGCAGTACTTC. The encoded protein is CASSSDPSKYEQYF.

This clone appeared a few times. The gene calls are TRBV5-1 and TRBJ1-6; 7 nucleotides align to TRBD1. CDR1 is SGHRS and CDR2 is YFSETQ in the germline V gene. CDR3 length: 15 residues. J was trimmed by 9 bases and V by 4 bases; bases with no gene match: 10. CDR3 region: CASSLGQDGASPLHF. The CDR3 DNA is TGCGCCAGCAGCCTCGGACAGGACGGGGCTTCACCCCTCCACTTT.

This clone was counted once. The J gene is TRBJ1-2, the V gene TRBV5-8; D uncertain. The CDR3 sequence is 14 residues long. The V end was cut by 3 bases, the J end by 2 bases, with 11 bases between. Germline V gene lookup returns CDR1 SGHTS and CDR2 YDEGEE. CDR3 coding DNA: TGTGCCAGCAGCTCCCAACACGAAAACTATGGCTACACCTTC. Encoded protein: CASSSQHENYGYTF.

The V gene is TRBV28, the J gene TRBJ2-7, with 7 positions matching TRBD2. Germline values: CDR1 MDHEN, CDR2 SYDVKM. V shed 6 bases and J 0 bases; nucleotides not matched to a gene: 5. CDR3 length: 14 residues. The CDR3 DNA sequence: TGTGCCAGCAGAGGCGGGGGTAACTCCTACGAGCAGTACTTC. Protein product: CASRGGGNSYEQYF.

This clone was seen once. The V call is TRBV7-8, the J call TRBJ1-1, with TRBD1 as a possible D gene (6 bases). The germline V gene encodes CDR1 SGHVS and CDR2 FQNEAQ. The V end lost 6 bases, the J end lost 4 bases, and 12 bases lay between the germline ends. The CDR3 spans 13 residues. CDR3 in DNA: TGTGCCAGCAGAGGACAGCTAAGCACTGAAGCTTTCTTT. Translated: CASRGQLSTEAFF.

This clone was recorded once. The V gene is TRBV30, the J gene TRBJ2-1; a weak D match, TRBD2 (7 bases). Germline V CDR1 and CDR2: GTSNPN, SVGIG (reference sequence). The germline V and J ends were trimmed by 6 bases and 4 bases, with 13 bases remaining between them. There are 13 residues in the CDR3. CDR3: CACRGGEYNEQFF. The CDR3 region has the DNA TGTGCCTGTAGAGGGGGGGAGTACAATGAGCAGTTCTTC.

Here the CDR3 DNA reads TGTGCCAGCAGCGTAGAGCCAGCCGGGGGGCCCCAGCATTTT. Its translation is CASSVEPAGGPQHF. The chain couples TRBV9 to TRBJ1-5; the D gene is possibly TRBD1 (5 bases). Trimming shortened V by 0 bases and J by 9 bases, and 13 bases separated the two germline ends. In germline, CDR1 is SGDLS, CDR2 YYNGEE. This CDR3 comprises 14 residues.

The chain couples TRBV10-2 to TRBJ1-5; the D is unclear. The CDR3 consists of 14 residues. The V end lost 6 bases, the J end lost 3 bases, and 12 bases lay between the germline ends. CDR1 WSHSY and CDR2 SAAADI come from the germline V gene. This CDR3 reads CASRPYGVNQPQHF. CDR3 nucleotides: TGCGCCAGCAGGCCGTATGGGGTCAATCAGCCCCAGCATTTT.

CDR3 in amino acids: CASSFNGQGGTDTQYF. The CDR3 nucleotides read TGTGCCAGCAGCTTTAATGGACAGGGAGGGACAGATACGCAGTATTTT. The rearrangement links TRBV7-2 to TRBJ2-3; D possibly corresponds to TRBD1 (8 bases). This CDR3 is 16 amino acids long. Trimming shortened V by 3 bases and J by 3 bases, and 16 bases separated the two germline ends. Germline loops: CDR1 SGHTA, CDR2 FQGNSA.

The J gene is TRBJ2-2, the V gene TRBV7-2; a weak D match, TRBD2 (5 bases). The ends were cut back, 5 bases at V and 7 bases at J, with 11 bases in the middle. Germline CDR1 is SGHTA and CDR2 is FQGNSA. The CDR3 consists of 13 residues. CDR3: CASSPLAVGELFF. CDR3 in DNA: TGTGCCAGCAGCCCCCTAGCCGTCGGGGAGCTGTTTTTT.

A word on this clone: This specimen includes other DNA sequences encoding the same CDR3. J is TRBJ2-2 and V is TRBV19; D is uncertain. Trimming pared 6 bases from V and 2 bases from J, leaving 10 bases between. The CDR3 extends over 14 amino acids. Per the germline V gene, CDR1 is LNHDA and CDR2 is SQIVND (reference sequence). The CDR3 region has the DNA TGTGCCAGTAGAGGGCAGGCAAACACCGGGGAGCTGTTTTTT. This encodes CASRGQANTGELFF.